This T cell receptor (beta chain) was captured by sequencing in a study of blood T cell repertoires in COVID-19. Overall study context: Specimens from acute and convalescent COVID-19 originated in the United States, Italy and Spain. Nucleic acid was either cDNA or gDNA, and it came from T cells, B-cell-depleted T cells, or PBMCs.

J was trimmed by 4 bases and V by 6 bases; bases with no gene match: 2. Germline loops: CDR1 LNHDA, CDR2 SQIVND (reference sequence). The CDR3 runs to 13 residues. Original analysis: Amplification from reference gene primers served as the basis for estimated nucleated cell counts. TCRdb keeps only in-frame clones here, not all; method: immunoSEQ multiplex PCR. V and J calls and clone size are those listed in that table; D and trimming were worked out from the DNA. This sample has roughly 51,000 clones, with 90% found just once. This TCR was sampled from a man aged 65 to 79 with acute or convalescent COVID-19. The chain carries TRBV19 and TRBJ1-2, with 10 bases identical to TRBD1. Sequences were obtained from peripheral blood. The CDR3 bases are TGTGCCAGTAGGACAGGGGGCATCTATGGCTACACCTTC. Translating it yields CASRTGGIYGYTF.